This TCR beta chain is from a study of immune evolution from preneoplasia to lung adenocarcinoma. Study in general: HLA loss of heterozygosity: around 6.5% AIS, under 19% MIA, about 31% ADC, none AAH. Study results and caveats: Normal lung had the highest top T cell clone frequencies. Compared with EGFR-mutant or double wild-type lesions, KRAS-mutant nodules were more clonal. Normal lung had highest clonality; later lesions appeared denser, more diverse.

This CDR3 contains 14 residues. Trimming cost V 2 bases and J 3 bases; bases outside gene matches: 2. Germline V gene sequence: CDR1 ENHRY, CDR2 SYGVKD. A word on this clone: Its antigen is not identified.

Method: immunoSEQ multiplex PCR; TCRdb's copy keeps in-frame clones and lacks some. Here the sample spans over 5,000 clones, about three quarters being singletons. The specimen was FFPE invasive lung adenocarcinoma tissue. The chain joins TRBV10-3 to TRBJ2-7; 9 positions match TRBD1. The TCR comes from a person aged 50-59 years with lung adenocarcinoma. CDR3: CAISEAGQGYEQYF. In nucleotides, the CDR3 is TGTGCCATCAGTGAGGCGGGACAGGGCTACGAGCAGTACTTC.